This record looks at one TCR beta chain sequence and its context. The target of this receptor is not known. There are 15 amino acids in the CDR3, from cysteine to phenylalanine inclusive. No DNA was logged. Reading the germline V gene gives CDR1 MNHEY and CDR2 SVGEGT. To amplify TRB rearrangements, a touch-down multiplex PCR protocol was run with the TRB-A and TRB-B primer pools combined in a single tube. Illumina adapters and sample indices were attached to the amplicons through two consecutive PCR reactions using Phusion HS II polymerase. After gel purification with the NucleoSpin Gel and PCR Clean-up kit, the amplicons were quantified by Qubit and checked for quality on an Agilent 2100 Bioanalyzer. Sequencing of the libraries was done on an Illumina MiSeq with paired-end, single-indexed, 600-cycle runs. The original pipeline was this. Alignment and assembly of TRB reads were performed with MiXCR version 2.1.12 and the default MiXCR reference library. A clone was defined by each unique CDR3 nucleotide sequence, and the analysis included only productive sequences with two or more reads. Repertoire diversity was assessed by alpha-parameterized diversity profiles (alpha 0 to 5), including Shannon (alpha 1) and Simpson (alpha 2) indices, computed with an R script. Combinatorial TRB VJ usage was computed with the tcR package and compared between cohorts by principal component analysis with ade4. GLIPH clustering of TCRbeta CDR3s was carried out on cohort pairs matched by age and read depth, and cluster frequencies were compared by Wilcoxon test. Following TCRdb reprocessing, every CDR3 protein sequence forms one entry, and DNA is not provided. For this entry, the V and J calls and clone size follow TCRdb and not the study's own pipeline. The sample has roughly 5,000 distinct CDR3 sequences on record. The top ten hold roughly 15% of the sample.

The entry originates in a study of T cell clusters in autoimmune cytopenias (dated by TCRdb to between 2018 and 2020). About the full investigation: Of the roughly 44 healthy donor controls, around 23 were female, and the group had a mean age of roughly 50 years and a median age of 59 years. The median TRB sequencing depth was 50,000 to 60,000 reads per sample, and the median number of distinct TRB clonotypes was about 2,400 per sample. Peripheral blood TRB and IGH repertoires were sequenced in autoimmune cytopenia patients at active disease and during treatment follow-up, alongside healthy, CLL and autoimmune hepatitis controls. The study was designed to test whether a disease-specific immune repertoire signature usable as a blood-based biomarker is carried by autoimmune cytopenia patients. For primary cytopenia, approximately 23 age-matched healthy donors were used as controls, and for secondary cytopenia, over 11 age-matched CLL patients were used as controls. Autoimmune hepatitis repertoires were compared with those of around 20 age- and sex-matched healthy donors. The paper's findings and limits, for the study overall: GLIPH suggested that primary autoimmune cytopenia patients lacked physiological T cell clusters: 45 to 60 clusters were exclusive to healthy donors versus under 20 exclusive to patients. The cluster-lack signature was not observed for secondary cytopenia versus CLL, as the signature was apparently masked by the dominant lymphoma-associated repertoire. Healthy donors had almost three times as many exclusive TRB clusters as active autoimmune hepatitis patients, a finding consistent with an autoimmunity-wide signature. TRB repertoire shifts, with less even repertoires observed in secondary cytopenia and CLL, were mostly attributed to lymphoma bias rather than autoimmunity. The T cell clusters were defined only in silico, and the functional role of the clusters was left to be validated experimentally.

For each sample, TRB amplification used roughly 250 ng of peripheral blood genomic DNA, equal to roughly 38,000 genome equivalents. This sample was also put to use in a study of T cell repertoires in aging, cancer and after chemotherapy. The second study's paper adds: The donors fell into six age groups ranging from 30 or younger to 70 or older, and each group had at least three individuals. Healthy donor control TCR repertoires were recorded over several months to years and showed clear clonal overlap across re-sampling. In total, the full dataset held 7.5 million to 9.5 million TCR reads. Compared with age-matched healthy donors, untreated patients with either hematological or solid cancers had significantly lower TCR diversity in the blood along with higher clonality. In healthy donors, the decline in TCR diversity with age was mainly due to loss of richness, whereas in cancer patients loss of evenness also played a role. In both cancer cohorts, median generation probability rose over the chemotherapy interval, which suggests that the repertoire was reconstituted through rebound thymic output. The authors noted that the repertoire data do not allow conclusions about immunological memory after chemotherapy. The study profiled peripheral blood TCR beta repertoires from healthy donors and cancer patients to examine immunoaging and T cell reconstitution after chemotherapy. A cohort of 220 or so cancer patients (approximately 90 with hematological and around 120 with solid cancers) was assembled, and 95 healthy donors were included as a reference group. MiXCR versions 2.12 and 3.0.5 were used to process the TRB sequences. The repertoire metrics were Shannon diversity, evenness, clonality (calculated as one minus evenness), and diversity profiles parameterized by alpha from 0 to 5. The IGoR algorithm was used to compute generation probabilities of clones in paired pre- and post-chemotherapy samples.

The chain employs TRBV6-2 or TRBV6-3 and TRBJ2-1; TCRdb returns TRBD1, unconfirmable since there is no DNA. The sample was peripheral blood. The clonotype originates from a human donor in good health. For the CDR3, the sequence is CASREGGTSYNEQFF.